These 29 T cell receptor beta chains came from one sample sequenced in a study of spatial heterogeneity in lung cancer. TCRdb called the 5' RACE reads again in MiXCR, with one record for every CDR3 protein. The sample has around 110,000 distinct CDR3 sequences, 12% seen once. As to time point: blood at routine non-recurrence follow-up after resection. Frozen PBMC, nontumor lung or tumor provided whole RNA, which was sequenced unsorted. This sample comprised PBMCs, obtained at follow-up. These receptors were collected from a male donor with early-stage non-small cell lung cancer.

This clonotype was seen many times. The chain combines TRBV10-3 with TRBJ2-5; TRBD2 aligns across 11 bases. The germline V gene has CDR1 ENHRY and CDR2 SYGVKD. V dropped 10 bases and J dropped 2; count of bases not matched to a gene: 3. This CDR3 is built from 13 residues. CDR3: CATRTSGQETQYF. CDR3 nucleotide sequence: TGTGCCACCCGGACTAGCGGGCAAGAGACCCAGTACTTC.

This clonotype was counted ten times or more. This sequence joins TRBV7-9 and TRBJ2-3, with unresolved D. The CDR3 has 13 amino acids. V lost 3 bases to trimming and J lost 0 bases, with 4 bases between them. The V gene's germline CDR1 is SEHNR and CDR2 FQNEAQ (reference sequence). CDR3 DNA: TGTGCCAGCAGCTTCCCTAGCACAGATACGCAGTATTTT. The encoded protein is CASSFPSTDTQYF.

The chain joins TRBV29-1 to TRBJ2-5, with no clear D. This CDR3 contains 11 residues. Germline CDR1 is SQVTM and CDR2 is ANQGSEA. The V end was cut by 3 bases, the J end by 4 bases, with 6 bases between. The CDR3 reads CSVEQGETQYF. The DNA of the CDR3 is TGCAGCGTTGAGCAAGGAGAGACCCAGTACTTC.

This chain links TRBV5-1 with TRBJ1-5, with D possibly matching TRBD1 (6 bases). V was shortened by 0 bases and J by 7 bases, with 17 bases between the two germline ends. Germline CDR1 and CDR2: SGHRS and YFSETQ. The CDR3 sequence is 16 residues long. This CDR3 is CASSLAPGAGGQPQHF. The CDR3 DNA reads TGCGCCAGCAGCTTGGCCCCAGGGGCTGGCGGGCAGCCCCAGCATTTT.

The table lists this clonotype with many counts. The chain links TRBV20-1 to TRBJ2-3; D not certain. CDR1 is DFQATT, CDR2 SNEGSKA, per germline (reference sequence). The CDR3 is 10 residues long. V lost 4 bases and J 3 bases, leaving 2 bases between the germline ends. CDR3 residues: CSATTDTQYF. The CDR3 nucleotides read TGCAGTGCTACTACAGATACGCAGTATTTT.

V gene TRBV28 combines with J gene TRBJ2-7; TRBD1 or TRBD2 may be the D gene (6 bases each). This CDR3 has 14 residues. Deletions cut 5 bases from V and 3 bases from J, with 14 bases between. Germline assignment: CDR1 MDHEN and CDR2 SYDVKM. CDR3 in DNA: TGTGCCAGCAGTCCTAGGGGGGCTATCTACGAGCAGTACTTC. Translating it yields CASSPRGAIYEQYF. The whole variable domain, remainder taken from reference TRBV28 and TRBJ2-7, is DVKVTQSSRYLVKRTGEKVFLECVQDMDHENMFWYRQDPGLGLRLIYFSYDVKMKEKGDIPEGYSVSREKKERFSLILESASTNQTSMYLCASSPRGAIYEQYFGPGTRLTVT.

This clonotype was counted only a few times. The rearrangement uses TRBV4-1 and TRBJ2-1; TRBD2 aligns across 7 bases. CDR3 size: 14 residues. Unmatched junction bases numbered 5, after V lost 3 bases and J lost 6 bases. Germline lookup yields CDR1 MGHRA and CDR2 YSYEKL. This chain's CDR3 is CASSHEGRANEQFF. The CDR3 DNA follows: TGCGCCAGCAGCCACGAAGGGAGGGCCAATGAGCAGTTCTTC.

CDR3 DNA sequence: TGCGCCAGCAGCTTGGAGGGGCTGGCTTTCTTT. Amino acid sequence: CASSLEGLAFF. The J gene is TRBJ1-1, the V gene TRBV5-1, with a possible D match to TRBD1 (5 bases). This CDR3 contains 11 residues. Looked up from germline, CDR1 is SGHRS and CDR2 is YFSETQ. Trimming shortened V by 0 bases and J by 11 bases, and 8 bases separated the two germline ends.

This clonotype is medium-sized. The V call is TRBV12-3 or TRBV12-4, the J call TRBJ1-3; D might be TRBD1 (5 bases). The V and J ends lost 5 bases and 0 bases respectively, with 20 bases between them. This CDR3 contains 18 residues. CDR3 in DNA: TGTGCCAGCAGTACAAGCCGGCGGGGACTGTCCTCTGGAAACACCATATATTTT. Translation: CASSTSRRGLSSGNTIYF.

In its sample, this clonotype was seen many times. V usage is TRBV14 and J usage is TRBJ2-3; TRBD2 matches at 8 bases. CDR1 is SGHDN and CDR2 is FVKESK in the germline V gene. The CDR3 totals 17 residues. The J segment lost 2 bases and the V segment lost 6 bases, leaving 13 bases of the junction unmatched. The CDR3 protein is CASSPFSGALNTDTQYF. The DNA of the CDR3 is TGTGCCAGCAGTCCCTTTAGCGGGGCACTCAACACAGATACGCAGTATTTT.

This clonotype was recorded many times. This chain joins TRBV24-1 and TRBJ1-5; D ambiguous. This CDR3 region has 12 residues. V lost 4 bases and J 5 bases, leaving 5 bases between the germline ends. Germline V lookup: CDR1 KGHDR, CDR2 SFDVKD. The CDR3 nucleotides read TGTGCCACCAGTGACTCTTATCAGCCCCAGCATTTT. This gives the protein CATSDSYQPQHF.

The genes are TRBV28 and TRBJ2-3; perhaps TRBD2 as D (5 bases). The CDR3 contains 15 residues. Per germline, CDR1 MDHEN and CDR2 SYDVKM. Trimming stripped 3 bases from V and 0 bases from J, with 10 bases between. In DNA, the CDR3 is TGTGCCAGCAGTTTCACTACTAGTAGCACAGATACGCAGTATTTT. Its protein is CASSFTTSSTDTQYF. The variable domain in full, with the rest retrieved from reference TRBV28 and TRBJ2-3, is DVKVTQSSRYLVKRTGEKVFLECVQDMDHENMFWYRQDPGLGLRLIYFSYDVKMKEKGDIPEGYSVSREKKERFSLILESASTNQTSMYLCASSFTTSSTDTQYFGPGTRLTVL.

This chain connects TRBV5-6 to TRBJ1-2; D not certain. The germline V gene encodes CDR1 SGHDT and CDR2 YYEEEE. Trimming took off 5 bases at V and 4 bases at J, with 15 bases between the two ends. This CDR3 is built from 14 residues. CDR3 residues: CASSLAQELYGYTF. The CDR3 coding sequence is TGTGCCAGCAGTCTGGCCCAGGAACTCTATGGCTACACCTTC. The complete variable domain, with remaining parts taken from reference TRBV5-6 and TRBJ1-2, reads DAGVTQSPTHLIKTRGQQVTLRCSPKSGHDTVSWYQQALGQGPQFIFQYYEEEERQRGNFPDRFSGHQFPNYSSELNVNALLLGDSALYLCASSLAQELYGYTFGSGTRLTVV.

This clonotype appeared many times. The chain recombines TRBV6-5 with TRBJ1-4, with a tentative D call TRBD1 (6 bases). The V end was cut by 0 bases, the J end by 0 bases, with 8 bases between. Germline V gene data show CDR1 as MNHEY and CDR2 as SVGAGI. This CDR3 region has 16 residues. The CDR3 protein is CASSYSGQSTNEKLFF. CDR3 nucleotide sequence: TGTGCCAGCAGTTACTCAGGACAGTCAACTAATGAAAAACTGTTTTTT.

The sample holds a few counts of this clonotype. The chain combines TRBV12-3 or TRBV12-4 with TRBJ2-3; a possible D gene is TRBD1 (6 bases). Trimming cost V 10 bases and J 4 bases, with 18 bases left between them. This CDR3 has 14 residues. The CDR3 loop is CATGTSRWPDTQYF. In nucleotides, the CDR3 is TGTGCCACGGGGACAAGCCGATGGCCAGATACGCAGTATTTT.

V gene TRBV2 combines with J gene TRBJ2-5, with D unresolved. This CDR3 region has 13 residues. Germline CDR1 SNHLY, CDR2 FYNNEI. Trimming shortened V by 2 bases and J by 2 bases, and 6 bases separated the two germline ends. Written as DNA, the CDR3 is TGTGCCAGCAGTGAACTCAGGCAAGAGACCCAGTACTTC. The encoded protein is CASSELRQETQYF.

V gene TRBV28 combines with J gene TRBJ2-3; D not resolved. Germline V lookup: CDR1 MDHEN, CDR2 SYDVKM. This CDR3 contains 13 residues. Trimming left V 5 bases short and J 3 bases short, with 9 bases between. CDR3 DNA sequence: TGTGCCAGCAGTCGGGTTTGGACAGATACGCAGTATTTT. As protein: CASSRVWTDTQYF.

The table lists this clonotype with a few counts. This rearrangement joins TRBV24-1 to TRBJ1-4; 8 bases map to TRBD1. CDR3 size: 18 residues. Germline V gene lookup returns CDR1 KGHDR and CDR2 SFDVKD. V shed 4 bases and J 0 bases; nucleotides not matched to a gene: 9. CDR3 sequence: CATSDPGTGPPTNEKLFF. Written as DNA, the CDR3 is TGTGCCACCAGTGACCCTGGGACAGGCCCTCCAACTAATGAAAAACTGTTTTTT.

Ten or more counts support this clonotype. CDR3 protein: CASSLTSPGTNTEAFF. The CDR3 coding sequence is TGTGCCAGCAGTTTAACCTCTCCGGGGACTAACACTGAAGCTTTCTTT. J is TRBJ1-1 and V is TRBV28; D is possibly TRBD1 (5 bases). Germline V lookup: CDR1 MDHEN, CDR2 SYDVKM. The length of the CDR3 is 16 residues. Trimming took 2 bases from V and 2 from J, leaving 15 bases between them.

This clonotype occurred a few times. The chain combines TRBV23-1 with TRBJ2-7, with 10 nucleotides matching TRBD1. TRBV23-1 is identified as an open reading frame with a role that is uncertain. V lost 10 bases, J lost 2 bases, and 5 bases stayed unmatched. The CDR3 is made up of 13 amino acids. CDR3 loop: CAKPGQGTYEQYF. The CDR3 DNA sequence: TGCGCCAAGCCGGGACAGGGGACCTACGAGCAGTACTTC.

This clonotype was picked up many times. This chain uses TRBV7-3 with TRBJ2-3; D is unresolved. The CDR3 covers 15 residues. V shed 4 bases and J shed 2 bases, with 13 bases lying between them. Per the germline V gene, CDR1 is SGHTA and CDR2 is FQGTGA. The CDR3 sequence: CASSSLGRLTDTQYF. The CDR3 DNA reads TGTGCCAGCAGCTCGCTAGGACGCCTCACAGATACGCAGTATTTT.

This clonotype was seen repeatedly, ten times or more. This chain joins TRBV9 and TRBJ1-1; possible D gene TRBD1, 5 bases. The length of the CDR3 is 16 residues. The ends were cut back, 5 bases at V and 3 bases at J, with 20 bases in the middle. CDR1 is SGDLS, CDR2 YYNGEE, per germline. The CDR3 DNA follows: TGTGCCAGCAGTCCCCTAATCGGGGGGAGAGACACTGAAGCTTTCTTT. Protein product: CASSPLIGGRDTEAFF.

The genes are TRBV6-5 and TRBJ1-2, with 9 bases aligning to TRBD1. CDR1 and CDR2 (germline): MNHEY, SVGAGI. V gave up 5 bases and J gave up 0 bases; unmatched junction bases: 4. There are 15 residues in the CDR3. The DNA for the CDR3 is TGTGCCAGCAGTCGACAGGGGGTAGCTAACTATGGCTACACCTTC. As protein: CASSRQGVANYGYTF.

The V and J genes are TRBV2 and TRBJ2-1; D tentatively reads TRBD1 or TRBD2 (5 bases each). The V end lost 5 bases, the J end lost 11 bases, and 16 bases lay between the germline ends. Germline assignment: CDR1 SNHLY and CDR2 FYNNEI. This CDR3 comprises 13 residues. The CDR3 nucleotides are TGTGCCAGCAGTTCCCGGGGCCCTGAGAAGCAGTTCTTC. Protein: CASSSRGPEKQFF.

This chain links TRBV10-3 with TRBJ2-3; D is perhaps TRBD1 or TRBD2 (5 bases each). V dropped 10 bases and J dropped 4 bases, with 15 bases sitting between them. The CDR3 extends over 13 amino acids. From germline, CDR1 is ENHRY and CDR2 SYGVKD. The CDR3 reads CATGTGGSDTQYF. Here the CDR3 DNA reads TGTGCCACCGGGACCGGCGGGTCAGATACGCAGTATTTT.

The CDR3 loop reads CASSGNNEQFF. The CDR3 DNA is TGTGCCAGCAGTGGTAACAATGAGCAGTTCTTC. The gene calls are TRBV6-1 and TRBJ2-1; unclear D gene. V lost 4 bases to trimming and J lost 5 bases, with 3 bases between them. The germline gives CDR1 MNHNS, CDR2 SASEGT. The CDR3 runs 11 residues.

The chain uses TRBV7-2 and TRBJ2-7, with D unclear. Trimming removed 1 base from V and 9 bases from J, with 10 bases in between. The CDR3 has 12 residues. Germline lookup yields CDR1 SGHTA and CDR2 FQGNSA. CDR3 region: CASSLGIARQYF. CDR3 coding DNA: TGTGCCAGCAGCTTAGGAATCGCGCGGCAGTACTTC.

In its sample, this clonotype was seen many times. The CDR3 sequence: CASSQSRRISNQPQHF. The CDR3 DNA follows: TGCGCCAGCAGTCAATCGCGCCGAATTAGCAATCAGCCCCAGCATTTT. The V gene is TRBV23-1, the J gene TRBJ1-5, with no clear D. TRBV23-1 is an open reading frame whose function is uncertain. The CDR3 extends over 16 amino acids. Trimming cost V 0 bases and J 0 bases, with 9 bases left between them.

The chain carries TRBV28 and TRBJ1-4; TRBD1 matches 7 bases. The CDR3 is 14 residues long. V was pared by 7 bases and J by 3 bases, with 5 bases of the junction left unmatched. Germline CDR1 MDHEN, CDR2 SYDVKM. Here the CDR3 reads CASTGTVPNEKLFF. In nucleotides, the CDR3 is TGTGCCAGCACCGGGACAGTGCCTAATGAAAAACTGTTTTTT.